Sequencing of this TCR beta chain was carried out in a study of vaccination and CD4 T cells after COVID-19. About the study: Convalescent patients gave post-COVID blood a median around 91 days post-diagnosis, range 35 to 161. For post-vaccine samples, collection took place a median approximately 72 days after dose two, ranging from 14 to 241.

Treatment indicated: roughly 11-day PBMC culture with coronavirus spike peptide pools or control peptides (ViraFEST assay). The authors cultured fewer than 2.5 million PBMCs per well with roughly 10 IU/ml IL-2 and 8.5 to 10 ug/ml peptide pools. Cultured CD4+ T-cell DNA underwent Oncomine TCR Beta short-read sequencing. TCRdb itself ran the PCR reads through MiXCR, one entry per CDR3 protein. Altogether more than 9,000 distinct CDR3 sequences are present, about 41% being singletons, with the ten largest covering around 20%. This clonotype turned up a few times. Its matching antigen is unknown. This CDR3 is 15 amino acids long. Germline V gene sequence: CDR1 DFQATT, CDR2 SNEGSKA (reference sequence). V gave up 3 bases and J gave up 3 bases, with 16 bases separating them. General observations from the study: For SARS-CoV-2-reactive clonotypes, the median went from approximately 21 to 38, a nonsignificant increase.

The V gene is TRBV20-1, the J gene TRBJ2-3; weak D call: TRBD2 (6 bases). The TCR comes from a human donor with COVID-19. The material sequenced was cultured CD4+ T cells from blood, taken after SARS-CoV-2 vaccination. CDR3 coding DNA: TGCAGTGCTAGCGCTGAACTCGCGGGGACAGATACGCAGTATTTT. Translated, it gives CSASAELAGTDTQYF.